This entry lists 27 T cell receptor beta chains sequenced from one sample in a study of naive and memory T cell subsets. Findings and caveats of the study: Naive repertoires, especially CD8, held a few larger clonotypes, possibly memory cells re-expressing CD45RA.

Both TRBC1 and TRBC2 were covered by a beta constant-region primer of two equimolar oligonucleotides. Nested alpha and beta constant-region primers with the SP2 primer drove four PCR rounds on ligated cDNA. TCRdb re-called the UMI-ligation and nested PCR reads through MiXCR, storing one row per CDR3 protein. The sample carries 150,000 or so distinct CDR3 sequences, about 20% recorded once. No antigen has been assigned to these receptors. Sequencing was done on a sample of naive CD4+ T cells from blood. These receptors were collected from a human donor in good health.

The chain couples TRBV12-3 or TRBV12-4 to TRBJ1-1; the D gene is possibly TRBD1 (5 bases). Trimming left V 6 bases short and J 12 bases short, with 14 bases between. This CDR3 spans 11 amino acids. The CDR3 region has the DNA TGTGCCAGCAGAACCGGGACGTATACTTTCTTT. Protein: CASRTGTYTFF.

V gene TRBV10-3 combines with J gene TRBJ1-2; D call uncertain. Germline V gene lookup returns CDR1 ENHRY and CDR2 SYGVKD. The CDR3 contains 13 residues. With 0 bases removed from V and 4 bases from J, the gap between germline ends came to 6 bases. The CDR3 bases are TGTGCCATCAGTGAGTCGGCAGCCTATGGCTACACCTTC. It yields the protein CAISESAAYGYTF.

This clonotype was found many times. The rearrangement links TRBV27 to TRBJ2-6; no reliable D call. Trimming left V 6 bases short and J 0 bases short, with 9 bases between. The CDR3 is 15 amino acids. Germline V gene lookup returns CDR1 MNHEY and CDR2 SMNVEV (reference sequence). The CDR3 loop reads CASSPFRSGANVLTF. The CDR3 nucleotides are TGTGCCAGCAGCCCTTTCCGCTCTGGGGCCAACGTCCTGACTTTC.

The chain carries TRBV4-3 and TRBJ1-3; D may be TRBD1 (5 bases). The CDR3 covers 19 residues. Trimming pared 1 base from V and 0 bases from J, leaving 19 bases between. Germline V gene data show CDR1 as LGHNA and CDR2 as YSLEER. CDR3 in DNA: TGCGCCAGCAGCCAAGCATGGGGACCGAATACCGTCTCTGGAAACACCATATATTTT. As protein: CASSQAWGPNTVSGNTIYF.

This clonotype has just a few counts. This chain links TRBV28 with TRBJ1-5; 7 bases match TRBD1. Germline assignment: CDR1 MDHEN and CDR2 SYDVKM. The CDR3 has 15 amino acids. V shed 8 bases, J shed 4 bases, and the junction held 11 bases outside the gene matches. The CDR3 is CASGFPGQSNQPQHF. The CDR3 region has the DNA TGTGCCAGCGGATTTCCGGGACAGTCGAATCAGCCCCAGCATTTT.

The chain couples TRBV5-1 to TRBJ2-4; 13 positions match TRBD2. V was clipped by 3 bases and J by 2 bases; unmatched bases: 5. Germline V gene lookup returns CDR1 SGHRS and CDR2 YFSETQ. CDR3 length equals 17 residues. CDR3 nucleotide sequence: TGCGCCAGCAGCTCGACGACTAGCGGGAGGACCAAAAACATTCAGTACTTC. It yields the protein CASSSTTSGRTKNIQYF.

The V and J genes are TRBV5-1 and TRBJ2-7; D remains unclear. Germline CDR1 SGHRS, CDR2 YFSETQ. CDR3 length equals 11 residues. V was clipped by 5 bases and J by 3 bases, with 6 bases between them. In DNA form, the CDR3 reads TGCGCCAGCAGAGCAAACTACGAGCAGTACTTC. This sequence encodes CASRANYEQYF.

The table lists this clonotype with a count of one. This rearrangement joins TRBV28 to TRBJ1-2; 7 nucleotides agree with TRBD1. Germline V gene sequence: CDR1 MDHEN, CDR2 SYDVKM. This CDR3 has 13 residues. Trimming at V came to 5 bases and at J to 7 bases, leaving 7 bases not matched to a gene. As DNA, the CDR3 is TGTGCCAGCAGTGTCTTAGGGGGCAGTGGCTACACCTTC. It specifies CASSVLGGSGYTF.

This chain links TRBV7-9 with TRBJ1-5; D might be TRBD1 (5 bases). The length of the CDR3 is 16 residues. Germline V gene sequence: CDR1 SEHNR, CDR2 FQNEAQ (reference sequence). The ends were cut back, 3 bases at V and 5 bases at J, with 17 bases in the middle. The DNA of the CDR3 is TGTGCCAGCAGCTTGGTCGGGGGGGGGTTCCATCAGCCCCAGCATTTT. Protein product: CASSLVGGGFHQPQHF.

This clonotype was observed a single time. The chain is built from TRBV27 and TRBJ2-3, with 10 bases identical to TRBD2. CDR1 is MNHEY and CDR2 is SMNVEV in the germline V gene (reference sequence). The CDR3 has 14 residues. V shed 4 bases, J shed 7 bases, and the junction held 5 bases outside the gene matches. CDR3 in DNA: TGTGCCAGCAGTTATAGCGGGAGGTGGAATACGCAGTATTTT. This codes for CASSYSGRWNTQYF.

This chain links TRBV6-2 or TRBV6-3 with TRBJ2-4; TRBD1 is a possible D gene (6 bases). The CDR3 is 15 residues long. Trimming stripped 0 bases from V and 9 bases from J, with 15 bases between. Germline V gene data show CDR1 as MNHEY and CDR2 as SVGEGT. The chain's CDR3 is CASSYSVPGVGIQYF. The CDR3 region has the DNA TGTGCCAGCAGTTACTCGGTTCCAGGGGTTGGCATTCAGTACTTC.

This clonotype was observed at least ten times. The chain carries TRBV6-2 or TRBV6-3 and TRBJ2-7; TRBD1 might be the D (5 bases). Germline lookup yields CDR1 MNHEY and CDR2 SVGEGT. V lost 5 bases and J lost 7, with 12 bases in between. The CDR3 runs to 12 residues. The chain's CDR3 is CASSNPGLEQYF. CDR3 nucleotides: TGTGCCAGCAGTAACCCAGGGTTGGAGCAGTACTTC.

A few counts support this clonotype. The chain uses TRBV29-1 and TRBJ2-2; 9 positions match TRBD1. The CDR3 spans 18 residues. CDR1 and CDR2 (germline): SQVTM, ANQGSEA. V shed 6 bases and J 4 bases; nucleotides not matched to a gene: 18. This CDR3 reads CSVDLMGRGQGGTGELFF. DNA of the CDR3: TGCAGCGTCGACCTAATGGGCAGGGGACAGGGTGGCACCGGGGAGCTGTTTTTT.

The chain employs TRBV6-2 or TRBV6-3 and TRBJ2-7, with 9 bases that match TRBD1. Germline-derived CDR1 and CDR2 are MNHEY and SVGEGT. The junction had 3 bases not matched to a gene; V was cut back by 2 bases and J by 1 base. The CDR3 spans 15 residues. CDR3 coding DNA: TGTGCCAGCAGTTACGGGACAGGGCGATCCTACGAGCAGTACTTC. Protein product: CASSYGTGRSYEQYF.

This chain connects TRBV5-1 to TRBJ2-6; D possibly corresponds to TRBD1 (5 bases). The germline V and J ends were trimmed by 3 bases and 2 bases, with 33 bases remaining between them. CDR1 SGHRS and CDR2 YFSETQ come from the germline V gene. The CDR3 spans 23 residues. CDR3 nucleotides: TGCGCCAGCAGCTCAGGGTCTCGGGTGAATTCGGCCGAAGACATTACTGGGGCCAACGTCCTGACTTTC. Protein sequence: CASSSGSRVNSAEDITGANVLTF. The variable domain in full, completed from reference TRBV5-1 and TRBJ2-6, reads KAGVTQTPRYLIKTRGQQVTLSCSPISGHRSVSWYQQTPGQGLQFLFEYFSETQRNKGNFPGRFSGRQFSNSRSEMNVSTLELGDSALYLCASSSGSRVNSAEDITGANVLTFGAGSRLTVL.

The V call is TRBV19, the J call TRBJ1-2; a weak D match, TRBD1 (5 bases). The CDR3 contains 12 residues. Trimming pared 10 bases from V and 4 bases from J, leaving 13 bases between. Germline CDR1 reads LNHDA; CDR2 reads SQIVND (reference sequence). In DNA, the CDR3 is TGTGCCACCCCGGACAACAGCTATGGCTACACCTTC. This gives the protein CATPDNSYGYTF.

This clonotype showed up just a few times. The chain employs TRBV11-3 and TRBJ2-3; a weak D match, TRBD1 (6 bases). The V end was cut by 3 bases, the J end by 2 bases, with 9 bases between. CDR1 SGHNT and CDR2 YENEEA come from the germline V gene. The CDR3 totals 14 residues. This CDR3 is CASSFGQNTDTQYF. CDR3 DNA: TGTGCCAGCAGCTTCGGACAGAACACAGATACGCAGTATTTT.

There are a few counts of this clonotype. The chain joins TRBV20-1 to TRBJ1-1; possible D gene TRBD1, 6 bases. The CDR3 covers 14 residues. Germline V lookup: CDR1 DFQATT, CDR2 SNEGSKA (reference sequence). V was shortened by 2 bases and J by 4 bases, with 14 bases between the two germline ends. The CDR3 protein is CSARHTRGVTEAFF. The CDR3 nucleotides are TGCAGTGCTAGACACACCAGGGGTGTCACTGAAGCTTTCTTT.

The chain is built from TRBV19 and TRBJ2-1; D is unclear. This CDR3 spans 14 amino acids. Germline CDR1 and CDR2: LNHDA and SQIVND (reference sequence). V lost 1 base and J lost 6, with 10 bases in between. The CDR3, as DNA: TGTGCCAGTAGTATAGGGTCCTCGAGCAATGAGCAGTTCTTC. Residues: CASSIGSSSNEQFF. Filled out from reference TRBV19 and TRBJ2-1, the complete variable domain reads DGGITQSPKYLFRKEGQNVTLSCEQNLNHDAMYWYRQDPGQGLRLIYYSQIVNDFQKGDIAEGYSVSREKKESFPLTVTSAQKNPTAFYLCASSIGSSSNEQFFGPGTRLTVL.

This clonotype showed up just a few times. The chain combines TRBV11-2 with TRBJ2-7; 9 nucleotides agree with TRBD1. This CDR3 has 18 residues. CDR1 is SGHAT and CDR2 is FQNNGV in the germline V gene. The ends lost 5 bases at V and 3 bases at J; junction bases unmatched: 17. In DNA, the CDR3 is TGTGCCAGCAGCGTCCATCCCCTTTCCGGGACAGGGAGCTACGAGCAGTACTTC. As protein: CASSVHPLSGTGSYEQYF.

V usage is TRBV27 and J usage is TRBJ1-1; D may be TRBD1 (5 bases). V shed 5 bases and J shed 4 bases, with 11 bases lying between them. The germline V gene encodes CDR1 MNHEY and CDR2 SMNVEV (reference sequence). This CDR3 comprises 13 residues. DNA for the CDR3: TGTGCCAGCAGTCTCCGGGGACCCACTGAAGCTTTCTTT. It yields the protein CASSLRGPTEAFF.

The genes are TRBV30 and TRBJ2-5, with D possibly being TRBD1 or TRBD2 (5 bases each). CDR3 length equals 14 residues. The V end lost 2 bases, the J end lost 2 bases, and 12 bases lay between the germline ends. The germline CDR1 and CDR2 sequences are GTSNPN and SVGIG (reference sequence). CDR3 nucleotides: TGTGCCTGGAGTCCCCGGGGCCGGCAAGAGACCCAGTACTTC. Residues: CAWSPRGRQETQYF.

V and J are TRBV10-3 and TRBJ2-4; weak D call: TRBD1 (7 bases). Trimming took 3 bases from V and 6 from J, leaving 12 bases between them. CDR1 and CDR2 (germline): ENHRY, SYGVKD. This CDR3 has 14 residues. The chain's CDR3 is CAISEGQGGNIQYF. The CDR3 DNA reads TGTGCCATCAGTGAAGGGCAGGGGGGAAACATTCAGTACTTC.

A few counts support this clonotype. The V gene is TRBV30, the J gene TRBJ1-2; no clear D. This CDR3 has 17 amino acids. The V and J ends lost 0 bases and 4 bases respectively, with 21 bases between them. Germline CDR1 is GTSNPN and CDR2 is SVGIG (reference sequence). In DNA form, the CDR3 reads TGTGCCTGGAGTGTATACCCCGACTATCAACCTTTCTATGGCTACACCTTC. Its protein is CAWSVYPDYQPFYGYTF. Variable domain in full (rest from reference TRBV30 and TRBJ1-2): SQTIHQWPATLVQPVGSPLSLECTVEGTSNPNLYWYRQAAGRGLQLLFYSVGIGQISSEVPQNLSASRPQDRQFILSSKKLLLSDSGFYLCAWSVYPDYQPFYGYTFGSGTRLTVV.

The rearrangement joins TRBV12-3 or TRBV12-4 to TRBJ2-2; D possibly corresponds to TRBD2 (5 bases). The length of the CDR3 is 14 residues. V shed 4 bases and J shed 5 bases, with 11 bases lying between them. The CDR3, as DNA: TGTGCCAGCAGTTCTCATCAGCGGACCGGGGAGCTGTTTTTT. Its protein is CASSSHQRTGELFF.

V usage is TRBV6-6 and J usage is TRBJ2-3; the match to TRBD1 covers 10 bases. Germline lookup yields CDR1 MNHNY and CDR2 SVGAGI (reference sequence). V gave up 5 bases and J gave up 5 bases; unmatched junction bases: 13. The CDR3 sequence is 17 residues long. CDR3 sequence reads: CASSTGQGTPRRDTQYF. CDR3 in DNA: TGTGCCAGCAGTACGGGACAGGGGACTCCTAGGAGAGATACGCAGTATTTT.

This clonotype occurred a few times. The V call is TRBV10-3, the J call TRBJ1-2; TRBD1 agrees at 8 bases. The V gene's germline CDR1 is ENHRY and CDR2 SYGVKD. The CDR3 loop spans 13 amino acids. Losses at the gene ends were 8 bases for V and 0 bases for J; bases not matched to a gene: 2. The CDR3 here is CAIRQGSNYGYTF. The CDR3 nucleotides read TGTGCCATCCGACAGGGGTCTAACTATGGCTACACCTTC.